What follows describes a single TCR beta chain. As yet, its antigen is unknown. Donors were ostensibly healthy at sampling, although undocumented immune exposures were probable. These data come from a study of cytomegalovirus exposure and HLA in healthy donors. General study findings and limits: Specificity for CMV antigens was confirmed in vitro for a few of the CMV-associated chains. A later analysis reported that several of the most significant clusters appeared to be linked to common viral pathogens, among them Epstein-Barr virus.

PCR primers comprised 60 Vbeta and 13 Jbeta primers. TCRdb's copy holds only in-frame clones and misses some; the assay was immunoSEQ multiplex PCR. In the table there are 150,000 to 200,000 clones, approximately 80% of which are singletons. Per the germline V gene, CDR1 is SGDLS and CDR2 is YYNGEE. Trimming at V came to 2 bases and at J to 0 bases, leaving 3 bases not matched to a gene. CDR3 length: 16 amino acids. This chain links TRBV9 with TRBJ2-1, with 9 bases fitting TRBD2. The TCR sequence derives from a woman between 50 and 59 years old in good health and CMV-seronegative. The specimen sequenced was PBMCs. CDR3: CASSVKAGGSYNEQFF. CDR3 DNA sequence: TGTGCCAGCAGCGTGAAAGCGGGGGGCTCCTACAATGAGCAGTTCTTC.